This TCR beta chain was observed in a study of cytomegalovirus exposure and HLA in healthy donors. Primers: 60 Vbeta forward and 13 Jbeta reverse. Sequenced by immunoSEQ multiplex PCR; TCRdb stores in-frame clones only, minus some. The sample lists about 170,000 clones, roughly 84% seen once, with about 1.5% in the top ten. This CDR3 region has 17 residues. CDR1 and CDR2 (germline): SGHNT, YYREEE (reference sequence). V trimming: 1 base; J trimming: 1 base; junction bases outside the gene matches: 9. Study outcomes and limitations: Donor immune exposure was known only as CMV serostatus. A later analysis linked 15,000 to 20,000 TCR beta sequences to HLA alleles at 0.05 false discovery rate.

With respect to this clone: Antigen unknown.

This chain uses TRBV5-4 with TRBJ1-1; 8 bases are shared with TRBD1. The receptor comes from a male donor in good health and CMV-seronegative. The sample was PBMCs. CDR3 region: CASSLPRGPDPNTEAFF. Here the CDR3 DNA reads TGTGCCAGCAGCTTGCCCAGGGGGCCGGACCCGAACACTGAAGCTTTCTTT.